Listed below are T cell receptor beta chains from one sample, sequenced in a study of response to subunit inactivated influenza vaccine. MiXCR was run by TCRdb on the RT-PCR reads, yielding one entry per CDR3 protein. The sample holds hundreds of thousands of distinct CDR3 sequences, around 15% seen once. Sequenced here: PBMCs from blood, sampled less than 15 days before vaccination. All receptors come from a man aged 45-65 years who received an inactivated influenza vaccine. Both conserved end residues are part of each CDR3. A D gene is named only where the DNA matches it firmly. Size tells how often a clone was seen (once, few, many) or the class of an expanded clone, and some rows leave it out.

V gene,clone size,D gene,J gene,CDR3 protein,CDR3 DNA
TRBV21-1,.,.,TRBJ2-2,CASSPPLRDTGELFF,TGTGCCAGCAGCCCCCCCCTCCGGGATACCGGGGAGCTGTTTTTT
TRBV5-1,many,TRBD1,TRBJ2-1,CASSVGQGASNEQFF,TGCGCCAGCAGCGTTGGACAGGGGGCATCTAATGAGCAGTTCTTC
TRBV11-3,few,TRBD2,TRBJ2-1,CASSEGSGRRYEQFF,TGTGCCAGCAGCGAGGGGAGCGGGAGGAGGTATGAGCAGTTCTTC
TRBV20-1,.,.,TRBJ2-7,CSARVRDGPTGQYF,TGCAGTGCTAGGGTAAGGGACGGGCCGACCGGGCAGTACTTC
TRBV29-1,few,TRBD1,TRBJ1-1,CSVEEHRDSRKAFF,TGCAGCGTTGAGGAACACCGGGACAGTCGAAAAGCTTTCTTT
TRBV9,few,TRBD2,TRBJ2-1,CASSVSGSGGNEQFF,TGTGCCAGCAGCGTTAGCGGGAGCGGAGGCAATGAGCAGTTCTTC
TRBV20-1,.,TRBD2,TRBJ2-5,CSAQKRDRETQYF,TGCAGTGCCCAGAAGCGGGATAGGGAGACCCAGTACTTC
TRBV20-1,.,TRBD1,TRBJ2-1,CSARSAWDRGSSASYNEQFF,TGCAGTGCTAGAAGTGCGTGGGACAGGGGGTCCTCGGCCTCCTACAATGAGCAGTTCTTC
TRBV10-3,.,TRBD2,TRBJ2-1,CAISEDSGLAGHPYLYNEQFF,TGTGCCATCAGTGAGGATTCCGGGCTAGCGGGACATCCTTACCTTTACAATGAGCAGTTCTTC
TRBV10-2,.,.,TRBJ1-5,CASRGGSNQPQHF,TGCGCCAGCAGAGGGGGTAGCAATCAGCCCCAGCATTTT
TRBV6-2/TRBV6-3,few,TRBD1,TRBJ1-5,CASRTLGGQPQHF,TGTGCCAGCAGGACCTTAGGGGGCCAGCCCCAGCATTTT
TRBV27,few,.,TRBJ2-7,CASSSPWGEGRWEQYF,TGTGCCAGCAGTTCCCCCTGGGGTGAGGGCAGGTGGGAGCAGTACTTC
TRBV28,.,TRBD2,TRBJ2-7,CASSFLLAVSSYEQYF,TGTGCCAGCAGCTTCCTTCTAGCGGTGAGCTCCTACGAGCAGTACTTC
TRBV6-2/TRBV6-3,.,.,TRBJ2-7,CASSYVDGYEQYF,TGTGCCAGCAGTTATGTCGACGGCTACGAGCAGTACTTC
TRBV27,few,.,TRBJ2-3,CASSLFWTEGKGLTDTQYF,TGTGCCAGCAGTTTGTTCTGGACAGAAGGGAAAGGTCTCACAGATACGCAGTATTTT
TRBV21-1,.,.,TRBJ2-5,CASSKEIQETQYF,TGTGCCAGCAGCAAAGAGATCCAAGAGACCCAGTACTTC
TRBV11-2,few,TRBD2,TRBJ2-3,CASSLRLSGGSTDTQYF,TGTGCCAGCAGCTTACGTTTGAGCGGGGGGAGCACAGATACGCAGTATTTT
TRBV19,few,.,TRBJ1-1,CASSIGPEAFF,TGTGCCAGTAGTATCGGGCCTGAAGCTTTCTTT
TRBV20-1,.,TRBD2,TRBJ2-3,CSARPSGSADTQYF,TGCAGTGCTAGACCTAGCGGGAGTGCGGATACGCAGTATTTT
TRBV13,many,.,TRBJ1-2,CASSLMEPNYGYTF,TGTGCCAGCAGCTTGATGGAGCCTAACTATGGCTACACCTTC
TRBV20-1,.,.,TRBJ2-6,CSAPPGSGANVLTF,TGCAGTGCTCCTCCGGGCTCTGGGGCCAACGTCCTGACTTTC
TRBV5-1,.,TRBD1,TRBJ2-5,CASSFQGARKETQYF,TGCGCCAGCAGCTTTCAGGGGGCGAGGAAAGAGACCCAGTACTTC
TRBV12-3/TRBV12-4,.,TRBD2,TRBJ2-1,CASSSTSSGTSFGEQFF,TGTGCCAGCAGCTCAACGTCCTCCGGGACTAGCTTTGGCGAGCAGTTCTTC
TRBV4-2,.,.,TRBJ2-1,CASSQDLWGLEQFF,TGTGCCAGCAGCCAAGATCTCTGGGGGCTTGAGCAGTTCTTC
TRBV5-6,many,TRBD1,TRBJ2-3,CASSLGDRGSDTQYF,TGTGCCAGCAGCTTGGGGGACAGGGGATCAGATACGCAGTATTTT
TRBV7-2,.,.,TRBJ2-5,CASSLAKGETQYF,TGTGCCAGCAGCTTAGCGAAGGGTGAGACCCAGTACTTC
TRBV5-5,.,TRBD2,TRBJ2-1,CASSPPGTSIEQFF,TGTGCCAGCAGCCCACCCGGGACTAGCATTGAGCAGTTCTTC
TRBV20-1,few,TRBD1,TRBJ2-3,CSARPGQGTDTQYF,TGCAGTGCTAGACCGGGACAGGGTACAGATACGCAGTATTTT
TRBV14,.,.,TRBJ2-6,CASSHRGGPGANVLTF,TGTGCCAGCAGCCATCGCGGGGGCCCTGGGGCCAACGTCCTGACTTTC
TRBV5-1,many,TRBD2,TRBJ2-7,CASSLAVAGGSYEQYF,TGCGCCAGCAGCTTGGCCGTAGCGGGAGGTTCCTACGAGCAGTACTTC
TRBV5-5,few,.,TRBJ2-5,CASSLQQLYQETQYF,TGTGCCAGCAGCTTACAACAGCTGTACCAAGAGACCCAGTACTTC
TRBV6-2/TRBV6-3,many,.,TRBJ2-2,CASKQYAGELFF,TGTGCCAGCAAACAGTACGCCGGGGAGCTGTTTTTT
TRBV29-1,few,.,TRBJ2-5,CSVEAQRRETQYF,TGCAGCGTTGAGGCCCAGAGGCGAGAGACCCAGTACTTC
TRBV5-1,many,.,TRBJ1-1,CASSSNRVPKTQAFF,TGCGCCAGCAGCTCAAACCGGGTACCCAAAACCCAAGCTTTCTTT
TRBV16,few,.,TRBJ1-5,CASSPGPRNQPQHF,TGTGCCAGCAGCCCCGGACCCCGCAATCAGCCCCAGCATTTT
TRBV20-1,few,.,TRBJ2-7,CSARGLVAYEQYF,TGCAGTGCTAGAGGCCTAGTAGCCTACGAGCAGTACTTC
TRBV18,few,TRBD2,TRBJ2-7,CASSRGLAGGSSYEQYF,TGTGCCAGCTCACGTGGACTAGCGGGGGGGAGCTCCTACGAGCAGTACTTC
TRBV5-1,many,.,TRBJ2-2,CASKDYEWTEVGELFF,TGCGCCAGCAAGGATTATGAATGGACAGAGGTGGGGGAGCTGTTTTTT
TRBV6-2/TRBV6-3,.,.,TRBJ2-7,CASSRGENSFF,TGTGCCAGCAGCCGCGGTGAGAACAGCTTCTTC
TRBV7-2,.,.,TRBJ1-1,CASSSFDPNTEAFF,TGTGCCAGCAGCTCCTTCGACCCGAACACTGAAGCTTTCTTT
TRBV7-8,once,.,TRBJ1-2,CASSSPLGQTNYGYTF,TGTGCCAGCAGCTCCCCACTCGGACAGACTAACTATGGCTACACCTTC
TRBV7-2,few,.,TRBJ1-2,CASTPRANYGYTF,TGTGCCAGCACCCCGCGGGCTAACTATGGCTACACCTTC